These 2 T cell receptor beta chains came from one sample sequenced in a study of cytomegalovirus exposure and HLA in healthy donors. PCR primers comprised 60 Vbeta and 13 Jbeta primers. Sequencing was performed with immunoSEQ multiplex PCR; in TCRdb, only in-frame clones are kept and a portion is missing. The repertoire holds about 120,000 clones, with around four fifths as singletons. Sequencing was done on a sample of PBMCs. The receptors derive from a man between 60 and 70 years old in good health and CMV-seropositive.

This rearrangement joins TRBV10-3 to TRBJ2-1; TRBD2 agrees at 11 bases. The V and J ends lost 6 bases and 7 bases, in that order; junction bases with no gene match: 8. The CDR3 has 15 residues. Germline lookup yields CDR1 ENHRY and CDR2 SYGVKD. CDR3: CAISKLAGVLNEQFF. As DNA, the CDR3 is TGTGCCATCAGCAAACTAGCGGGAGTGTTGAATGAGCAGTTCTTC.

V usage is TRBV5-4 and J usage is TRBJ1-6, with 8 bases identical to TRBD1. V trimming: 3 bases; J trimming: 14 bases; junction bases outside the gene matches: 13. Germline CDR1 is SGHNT and CDR2 is YYREEE (reference sequence). CDR3 size: 15 residues. The CDR3 DNA reads as TGTGCCAGCAGCTCCCGACAGGGGCCCATCGGGACCCTCCACTTT. Protein: CASSSRQGPIGTLHF.